The 21 T cell receptor beta chains reported below all come from one sample, sequenced in a study of T cells in Graves' hyperthyroidism and ophthalmopathy. RNA transcripts gave rise to amplified TCR beta CDR3 regions. HTBI primers were the set used in a first-round RT-PCR of the TCR CDR3. Each CDR3 protein is one row after TCRdb ran MiXCR on the multiplex PCR reads. The data show hundreds of thousands of distinct CDR3 sequences, with over 15% seen just once and 16% held by the top ten. The sequenced material came from blood. The receptors derive from a woman aged 45-65 years with Graves' hyperthyroidism that later progressed to Graves' ophthalmopathy.

CDR3 sequence: CASSNGGPTYNEQFF. CDR3 bases: TGTGCCAGCAGTAACGGGGGCCCTACTTACAATGAGCAGTTCTTC. This chain connects TRBV6-2 or TRBV6-3 to TRBJ2-1, with D perhaps being TRBD1 or TRBD2 (6 bases each). The CDR3 is made up of 15 amino acids. Germline CDR1 is MNHEY and CDR2 is SVGEGT. Trimming took 5 bases from V and 4 from J, leaving 15 bases between them.

The chain recombines TRBV13 with TRBJ2-5; TRBD2 aligns across 11 bases. After removal of 5 bases from V and 3 bases from J, the junction contained 11 bases not matched to a gene. The CDR3 sequence is 17 residues long. Germline-derived CDR1 and CDR2 are PRHDT and FYEKMQ (reference sequence). The CDR3 is CASSGVTSGDEEETQYF. Written as DNA, the CDR3 is TGTGCCAGCAGCGGAGTGACTAGCGGGGACGAAGAAGAGACCCAGTACTTC.

The V gene is TRBV29-1, the J gene TRBJ2-2, with D perhaps given as TRBD1 or TRBD2 (6 bases each). The CDR3 extends over 13 amino acids. Per germline, CDR1 SQVTM and CDR2 ANQGSEA. Deletions cut 7 bases from V and 1 base from J, with 10 bases between. The CDR3 DNA is TGCAGCGGGAGGGGGGAGAACACCGGGGAGCTGTTTTTT. Its protein product is CSGRGENTGELFF.

This chain connects TRBV11-3 to TRBJ2-3; TRBD1 agrees at 7 bases. Trimming cost V 1 base and J 2 bases; bases outside gene matches: 9. Germline V gene data show CDR1 as SGHNT and CDR2 as YENEEA. The CDR3 is 17 amino acids. CDR3 nucleotide sequence: TGTGCCAGCAGCTTAGGGGTCGCCGGGACAGACACAGATACGCAGTATTTT. The encoded protein is CASSLGVAGTDTDTQYF.

The chain employs TRBV3-1 and TRBJ1-3; D remains ambiguous. Trimming took 4 bases from V and 4 from J, leaving 8 bases between them. This CDR3 spans 13 amino acids. Germline V gene lookup returns CDR1 LGHDT and CDR2 YNNKEL (reference sequence). The CDR3 reads CASSPEPGNTIYF. In nucleotides, the CDR3 is TGTGCCAGCAGCCCAGAACCAGGAAACACCATATATTTT.

The chain recombines TRBV6-5 with TRBJ1-1; no reliable D call. CDR1 MNHEY and CDR2 SVGAGI come from the germline V gene. Trimming removed 2 bases at V and 3 bases at J, with 13 bases between. The CDR3 is made up of 15 amino acids. This CDR3 reads CASSYEGMRDTEAFF. Written as DNA, the CDR3 is TGTGCCAGCAGTTACGAAGGGATGAGGGACACTGAAGCTTTCTTT.

This clonotype has just a few counts. The CDR3 coding sequence is TGTGCCAGCAGATTTAGGGCAGAGAACACTGAAGCTTTCTTT. It is translated as CASRFRAENTEAFF. The V gene is TRBV11-2, the J gene TRBJ1-1; D is ambiguous. The germline V gene encodes CDR1 SGHAT and CDR2 FQNNGV. V was trimmed by 6 bases and J by 1 base, leaving 12 bases between them. The CDR3 has 14 amino acids.

The chain carries TRBV7-6 and TRBJ1-1; D not resolved. V was pared by 5 bases and J by 1 base, with 11 bases between. From germline, CDR1 is SGHVS and CDR2 FNYEAQ. CDR3 length: 14 residues. This CDR3 is CASSPWEANTEAFF. DNA of the CDR3: TGTGCCAGCAGCCCGTGGGAGGCGAACACTGAAGCTTTCTTT.

To note about this clonotype: A much larger clone differs from this one at a single base, so this may be a read error. The chain couples TRBV5-6 to TRBJ2-1; 10 bases agree with TRBD2. Germline CDR1 SGHDT, CDR2 YYEEEE. Trimming took 3 bases from V and 10 from J; bases not matched to a gene: 10. The CDR3 consists of 15 residues. CDR3 in amino acids: CASSSPSGGAREQFF. The CDR3 DNA is TGTGCCAGCAGCTCACCGAGCGGGGGGGCCCGGGAGCAGTTCTTC.

The chain employs TRBV19 and TRBJ2-3; D gene uncertain. The CDR3 is made up of 15 amino acids. Trimming removed 3 bases at V and 4 bases at J, with 14 bases between. CDR1 is LNHDA, CDR2 SQIVND, per germline (reference sequence). The CDR3 DNA follows: TGTGCCAGTAGTATGAGGAGAGTACCCGCAGATACGCAGTATTTT. As protein: CASSMRRVPADTQYF.

The V call is TRBV7-8, the J call TRBJ2-1; 14 bases line up with TRBD2. The CDR3 runs 19 residues. CDR1 and CDR2 (germline): SGHVS, FQNEAQ. The V gene end was trimmed by 2 bases and the J gene end by 4 bases; junction bases not matched to a gene: 10. The CDR3, as DNA: TGTGCCAGCAGCTTAAGGGGACTAGCGGGGGATGTTAGGTACAATGAGCAGTTCTTC. This encodes CASSLRGLAGDVRYNEQFF. The whole variable domain, filled in from reference TRBV7-8 and TRBJ2-1, reads GAGVSQSPRYKVAKRGQDVALRCDPISGHVSLFWYQQALGQGPEFLTYFQNEAQLDKSGLPSDRFFAERPEGSVSTLKIQRTQQEDSAVYLCASSLRGLAGDVRYNEQFFGPGTRLTVL.

This clonotype has a count of ten or more. This chain uses TRBV6-1 with TRBJ2-3, with 8 bases fitting TRBD2. Germline assignment: CDR1 MNHNS and CDR2 SASEGT. The CDR3 consists of 15 residues. The junction had 10 bases not matched to a gene; V was cut back by 7 bases and J by 4 bases. CDR3: CASNFDGGAADTQYF. Here the CDR3 DNA reads TGTGCCAGCAACTTCGACGGGGGGGCCGCAGATACGCAGTATTTT.

This clonotype was seen more than once but under ten times. The chain links TRBV20-1 to TRBJ2-5; perhaps D is TRBD1 or TRBD2 (6 bases each). Trimming stripped 6 bases from V and 5 bases from J, with 22 bases between. Germline lookup yields CDR1 DFQATT and CDR2 SNEGSKA (reference sequence). The CDR3 length is 15 residues. Written as DNA, the CDR3 is TGCAGTGCACCGCCCACAGGGTTTGCGGGGGAGACCCAGTACTTC. Translating gives CSAPPTGFAGETQYF.

This clonotype turned up a few times. This chain uses TRBV12-3 or TRBV12-4 with TRBJ2-7; D remains ambiguous. V was trimmed by 7 bases and J by 6 bases, leaving 19 bases between them. There are 14 residues in the CDR3. The CDR3 nucleotides read TGTGCCAGCAATTCGGTGGGTAAACCCCGCGAGCAGTACTTC. Its translation: CASNSVGKPREQYF.

This clonotype has more than one count but fewer than ten. The chain links TRBV11-3 to TRBJ2-2, with D hard to call. The CDR3 extends over 14 amino acids. Germline CDR1 SGHNT, CDR2 YENEEA. With 0 bases removed from V and 6 bases from J, the gap between germline ends came to 8 bases. CDR3: CASSLDGRPGELFF. The DNA for the CDR3 is TGTGCCAGCAGCTTAGACGGAAGACCCGGGGAGCTGTTTTTT. Variable domain in full (rest from reference TRBV11-3 and TRBJ2-2): EAGVVQSPRYKIIEKKQPVAFWCNPISGHNTLYWYLQNLGQGPELLIRYENEEAVDDSQLPKDRFSAERLKGVDSTLKIQPAELGDSAVYLCASSLDGRPGELFFGEGSRLTVL.

This clonotype was counted at least ten times. The rearrangement links TRBV2 to TRBJ1-2, with D possibly being TRBD1 (6 bases). V was pared by 5 bases and J by 2 bases, with 12 bases between. The germline gives CDR1 SNHLY, CDR2 FYNNEI. The CDR3 runs to 14 residues. The CDR3 coding sequence is TGTGCCAGCAGTCGAGCGACAGGAAACTATGGCTACACCTTC. It encodes CASSRATGNYGYTF.

Many counts were recorded for this clonotype. The chain is built from TRBV7-9 and TRBJ1-1; D remains ambiguous. Germline loops: CDR1 SEHNR, CDR2 FQNEAQ (reference sequence). This CDR3 contains 15 residues. Trimming pared 1 base from V and 6 bases from J, leaving 15 bases between. The CDR3, as DNA: TGTGCCAGCAGCTTAGAAGCGGGCCCGATCGCTGAAGCTTTCTTT. The encoded protein is CASSLEAGPIAEAFF. Variable domain in full (rest from reference TRBV7-9 and TRBJ1-1): DTGVSQNPRHKITKRGQNVTFRCDPISEHNRLYWYRQTLGQGPEFLTYFQNEAQLEKSRLLSDRFSAERPKGSFSTLEIQRTEQGDSAMYLCASSLEAGPIAEAFFGQGTRLTVV.

This clonotype was counted at least ten times. The rearrangement uses TRBV2 and TRBJ1-4, with D possibly TRBD1 on 5 matching bases. The CDR3 runs to 12 residues. Per the germline V gene, CDR1 is SNHLY and CDR2 is FYNNEI. Trimming took off 4 bases at V and 13 bases at J, with 13 bases between the two ends. Written as DNA, the CDR3 is TGTGCCAGCAGTGGGGAGACAGAGAGACTGTTTTTT. Translated: CASSGETERLFF.

This clonotype was observed many times. This chain links TRBV11-2 with TRBJ1-6, with D tentatively TRBD1 (5 bases). V gave up 1 base and J gave up 14 bases, with 15 bases separating them. CDR3 length: 14 amino acids. Germline CDR1 reads SGHAT; CDR2 reads FQNNGV. The CDR3 reads CASSLAALRGALHF. The DNA of the CDR3 is TGTGCCAGCAGCTTAGCGGCCCTCCGGGGGGCCCTCCACTTT.

Of note for this clonotype: With a much larger clone just one base away, this may be a read error. The chain uses TRBV30 and TRBJ2-1, with D tentatively TRBD1 (8 bases). The CDR3 has 15 amino acids. Germline V gene sequence: CDR1 GTSNPN, CDR2 SVGIG (reference sequence). The CDR3 here is CVWSPGQGGGNEQFF. For the CDR3, the DNA is TGTGTCTGGAGTCCAGGACAGGGAGGGGGGAATGAGCAGTTCTTC.

This clonotype was found many times. The chain is built from TRBV11-3 and TRBJ2-5; possibly TRBD1 for D (6 bases). CDR1 is SGHNT, CDR2 YENEEA, per germline. With 5 bases removed from V and 4 bases from J, the gap between germline ends came to 17 bases. The CDR3 runs 15 residues. DNA for the CDR3: TGTGCCAGCAGCCCTGGGGGCAGGGCTGGAGAGACCCAGTACTTC. It yields the protein CASSPGGRAGETQYF.